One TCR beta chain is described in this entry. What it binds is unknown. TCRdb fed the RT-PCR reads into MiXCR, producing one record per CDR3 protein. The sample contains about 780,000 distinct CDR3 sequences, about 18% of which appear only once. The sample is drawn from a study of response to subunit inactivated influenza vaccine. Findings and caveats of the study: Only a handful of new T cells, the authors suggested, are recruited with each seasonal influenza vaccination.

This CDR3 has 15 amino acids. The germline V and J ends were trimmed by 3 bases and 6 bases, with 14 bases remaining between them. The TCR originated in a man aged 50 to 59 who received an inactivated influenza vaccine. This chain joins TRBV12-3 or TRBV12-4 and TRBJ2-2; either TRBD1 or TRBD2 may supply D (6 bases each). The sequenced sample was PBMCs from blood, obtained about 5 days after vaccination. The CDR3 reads CASSFKGGAPGELFF. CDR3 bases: TGTGCCAGCAGTTTTAAGGGGGGCGCCCCCGGGGAGCTGTTTTTT.